The clone carrying this T cell receptor (beta chain) was seen just once. No antigen is known for it. These data belong to a study of chemoradiotherapy in HPV16-positive cancers. Findings and limits, study-wide: Better recurrence-free survival went with HPV-responsive T-cell expansion in HPV16-positive patients. The functional HPV-specific definition rests on just a couple of HPV16-positive patients. Non-HPV-specific T cells did not expand in tumors during treatment, whereas candidate HPV-specific clones and E7-related motifs did.

CDR1 is LNHNV, CDR2 YYDKDF, per germline (reference sequence). The CDR3 contains 14 residues. Between the trimmed V and J ends, which lost 0 bases and 4 bases, there was a span of 9 bases. Over chemoradiotherapy, repertoires were sampled more than once. Repertoires were generated with immunoSEQ multiplex PCR, while TCRdb's copy carries only in-frame clones and drops some. The sample lists about 7,000 clones; almost 80% were seen once. This sample was taken from a patient who underwent chemoradiotherapy. The chain recombines TRBV15 with TRBJ1-1; D unclear. The source is a human donor with HPV-associated anogenital cancer. CDR3 coding DNA: TGTGCCACCAGCAGAGATAAGTTGGGCACTGAAGCTTTCTTT. Translating gives CATSRDKLGTEAFF.